A single sample gave rise to the 11 T cell receptor beta chains below, sequenced in a study of blood T cells in healthy people across ages. A sample-barcoded 5' primer and a J-beta primer mix were used in a second PCR of roughly 7 to 12 cycles. TCRdb recomputed calls from the 5' RACE reads with MiXCR, one row per CDR3 protein. The data show about a million distinct CDR3 sequences, roughly 51% seen once. Sequencing input: blood. Receptors were obtained from a woman in her fifties or sixties in good health.

This clonotype was detected a few times. V usage is TRBV2 and J usage is TRBJ2-6, with D tentatively TRBD1 (5 bases). Germline CDR1 reads SNHLY; CDR2 reads FYNNEI. Trimming shortened V by 6 bases and J by 0 bases, and 18 bases separated the two germline ends. This CDR3 contains 18 residues. The CDR3 nucleotides are TGTGCCAGCAGCCCGGTGGTAGGGGTGGGCTCTGGGGCCAACGTCCTGACTTTC. Its protein product is CASSPVVGVGSGANVLTF.

The chain carries TRBV11-1 and TRBJ2-7, with D tentatively TRBD2 (5 bases). The CDR3 has 15 amino acids. Trimming removed 5 bases from V and 0 bases from J, with 14 bases in between. CDR1 SGHAT and CDR2 FQDESV come from the germline V gene (reference sequence). The CDR3 sequence: CASSPGSDSSYEQYF. DNA of the CDR3: TGTGCCAGCAGCCCGGGGTCGGATAGCTCCTACGAGCAGTACTTC.

The chain recombines TRBV9 with TRBJ2-7, with D possibly being TRBD2 (5 bases). Per germline, CDR1 SGDLS and CDR2 YYNGEE. The CDR3 has 12 amino acids. Trimming shortened V by 3 bases and J by 7 bases, and 11 bases separated the two germline ends. DNA for the CDR3: TGTGCCAGCAGCGGGGGTTCGGGGGAGCAGTACTTC. This gives the protein CASSGGSGEQYF.

As for this clonotype: Sequence at one end of the junction differs from germline and may be a read error. V gene TRBV18 combines with J gene TRBJ2-5; TRBD1 matches 7 bases. The CDR3 totals 15 residues. Germline values: CDR1 KGHSH, CDR2 LQKENI. The CDR3: CASSSQTGSGETQNF. CDR3 sequence (DNA): TGTGCCAGCTCATCTCAGACAGGGAGTGGGGAGACCCAGAACTTC.

Only a few counts were recorded for this clonotype. The rearrangement links TRBV4-1 to TRBJ1-4; D ambiguous. The ends were cut back, 1 base at V and 6 bases at J, with 15 bases in the middle. The CDR3 runs to 16 residues. Germline CDR1 and CDR2: MGHRA and YSYEKL. The CDR3 DNA is TGCGCCAGCAGCCAAGGGTCACTCTACAAAGATGAAAAACTGTTTTTT. Translation gives CASSQGSLYKDEKLFF.

The gene calls are TRBV7-2 and TRBJ1-2; possible D gene TRBD1, 5 bases. V was shortened by 7 bases and J by 2 bases, with 14 bases between the two germline ends. Germline V gene data show CDR1 as SGHTA and CDR2 as FQGNSA. This CDR3 contains 14 residues. This CDR3 is CASTGRGLNYGYTF. CDR3 sequence (DNA): TGTGCCAGCACCGGGCGGGGCTTGAACTATGGCTACACCTTC.

The V gene is TRBV27, the J gene TRBJ1-1; no clear D gene. The germline gives CDR1 MNHEY, CDR2 SMNVEV (reference sequence). CDR3 size: 13 residues. Trimming took off 6 bases at V and 5 bases at J, with 13 bases between the two ends. The CDR3 is CASSKLGGTEAFF. The CDR3 DNA follows: TGTGCCAGCAGCAAGTTGGGAGGGACTGAAGCTTTCTTT.

On this clonotype: One junction end does not reproduce the germline sequence, and a read error may be involved. V gene TRBV20-1 combines with J gene TRBJ1-2, with no clear D. Germline V gives CDR1 DFQATT, CDR2 SNEGSKA (reference sequence). This CDR3 has 13 residues. DNA of the CDR3: TGCCGTGCTAGAGCCCCGACTAACTATGGCTACACCTTC. Amino acid sequence: CRARAPTNYGYTF.

This chain links TRBV28 with TRBJ2-1; 9 bases line up with TRBD1. J lost 6 bases, V lost 2 bases, and 5 bases had no gene match. The CDR3 runs to 15 residues. Germline lookup yields CDR1 MDHEN and CDR2 SYDVKM. The CDR3 sequence is CASSLMGQGVNEQFF. For the CDR3, the DNA is TGTGCCAGCAGTTTAATGGGACAGGGTGTCAATGAGCAGTTCTTC.

The chain has TRBV28 and TRBJ2-1; 8 bases fit TRBD2. From germline, CDR1 is MDHEN and CDR2 SYDVKM. The ends lost 4 bases at V and 9 bases at J; junction bases unmatched: 5. The CDR3 totals 13 residues. DNA for the CDR3: TGTGCCAGCAGTTCCGGGACTAGGGGTGAGCAGTTCTTC. This sequence encodes CASSSGTRGEQFF.

The chain couples TRBV5-1 to TRBJ2-4, with 10 nucleotides matching TRBD2. The CDR3 is made up of 16 amino acids. From germline, CDR1 is SGHRS and CDR2 YFSETQ. V dropped 2 bases and J dropped 6; count of bases not matched to a gene: 8. CDR3 protein: CASSLVLAGVGNIQYF. The CDR3 DNA is TGCGCCAGCAGCTTAGTCCTAGCGGGAGTTGGAAACATTCAGTACTTC.